Listed here is a single T cell receptor (beta chain). Germline CDR1 reads LGHNA; CDR2 reads YNFKEQ. V was clipped by 0 bases and J by 0 bases, with 20 bases between them. This CDR3 spans 20 amino acids. This entry is derived from a study of blood T cell repertoires in COVID-19. Study processing details: Nucleated cell number was recorded as an estimate derived from reference gene primer amplification. Profiling relied on immunoSEQ multiplex PCR, and the TCRdb table lists in-frame clones only, not all of them. That table gives V, J and clone size, and the DNA gave D and trimming. The table records 35,000 to 45,000 clones, 80% of them present only once.

The chain carries TRBV4-2 and TRBJ1-4, with D maybe TRBD1 (5 bases). Sequencing input: peripheral blood. This TCR derives from a man between 65 and 79 years old with acute or convalescent COVID-19. CDR3 in amino acids: CASSQDLLDSLVATNEKLFF. In DNA form, the CDR3 reads TGTGCCAGCAGCCAAGATCTTCTCGACAGCCTAGTTGCAACTAATGAAAAACTGTTTTTT.